This T cell receptor beta chain derives from a study of cytomegalovirus exposure and HLA in healthy donors. Primers included in the PCR were 60 Vbeta and 13 Jbeta primers. Sequencing used immunoSEQ multiplex PCR; TCRdb keeps in-frame clones, though not all of them. The table includes about 99,000 clones, 60% to 80% detected once. CDR1 and CDR2 from the germline V gene are MNHNS and SASEGT. This CDR3 has 14 amino acids. Between the trimmed V and J ends, which lost 6 bases and 0 bases, there was a span of 8 bases. The sequenced sample consisted of PBMCs. The sequence came from a man aged 40-49 years in good health and CMV-seronegative. This rearrangement joins TRBV6-1 to TRBJ1-4, with a possible D match to TRBD1 (6 bases). The DNA of the CDR3 is TGTGCCAGCAGCTGGACAGCAACTAATGAAAAACTGTTTTTT. This sequence encodes CASSWTATNEKLFF.